This TCR beta chain was obtained from a study of monozygotic twins with cystic fibrosis. This clone came up once. Antigen unknown. Findings of the study overall: In 13 of 16 pairs, V gene usage was closest to the co-twin's.

Profiled with immunoSEQ multiplex PCR; TCRdb holds only in-frame clones, not every one. The sample contains approximately 10,000 clones, 70% to 90% of which appear only once. CDR1 is SGHTA and CDR2 is FQGNSA in the germline V gene. CDR3 size: 18 residues. V dropped 5 bases and J dropped 1; count of bases not matched to a gene: 8. The source material was blood. The clonotype comes from a man between 18 and 29 years old with cystic fibrosis. The gene calls are TRBV7-2 and TRBJ2-1; TRBD2 aligns across 13 bases. The CDR3 DNA sequence: TGTGCCAGCAGCCTTCCGGGACTAGCGGGATTGTCCTACAATGAGCAGTTCTTC. Its protein is CASSLPGLAGLSYNEQFF.